This TCR beta chain was captured in a study of cytomegalovirus exposure and HLA in healthy donors. PCR primers comprised 60 Vbeta and 13 Jbeta primers. Produced via immunoSEQ multiplex PCR; TCRdb's table is partial and in-frame only. The sample contains roughly 100,000 clones, 10% to 15% of which appear only once. A few counts support this clone. Its matching antigen is unknown. Findings of the study overall: Fewer N-insertions (relative to the approximately 700-donor mean) were reportedly seen in an Asian-associated ancestry cluster in a later analysis.

This CDR3 region has 15 residues. V dropped 4 bases and J dropped 5 bases, with 17 bases sitting between them. The germline gives CDR1 LNHDA, CDR2 SQIVND (reference sequence). The source material was PBMCs. The V gene is TRBV19, the J gene TRBJ2-5; maybe TRBD2 (7 bases). This TCR derives from a man aged 40-55 years in good health and CMV-seropositive. The CDR3 DNA reads as TGTGCCAGTAGTAACGGGGGGCGCGCCGGGGAGACCCAGTACTTC. It codes for CASSNGGRAGETQYF.